The source of this T cell receptor (beta chain) is a study of blood T cells in healthy people across ages. Study conclusions and caveats: Possibly confounding the expanded clonotype changes was the fact that donor CMV status was unknown.

CDR3 size: 15 residues. Germline V gene data show CDR1 as SGHTA and CDR2 as FQGNSA. Deletions cut 10 bases from V and 0 bases from J, with 16 bases between. Then a second PCR, running about 7 to 11 cycles, was carried out with a sample-barcoded 5' primer and a J-beta primer mix. Each cDNA molecule was tagged by a template-switch adaptor that had 12 random nucleotides. TCRdb itself ran the 5' RACE reads through MiXCR, one entry per CDR3 protein. The data hold around 320,000 distinct CDR3 sequences, with roughly 27% observed a single time. About this clonotype: What it binds is not known.

The clonotype was recovered from a woman between 65 and 79 years old in good health. Sequenced input: blood. The chain has TRBV7-2 and TRBJ2-1; possibly TRBD2 for D (6 bases). The CDR3 region is CATSRIGSSYNEQFF. The CDR3 coding sequence is TGTGCCACTTCGAGGATCGGGAGCTCCTACAATGAGCAGTTCTTC.